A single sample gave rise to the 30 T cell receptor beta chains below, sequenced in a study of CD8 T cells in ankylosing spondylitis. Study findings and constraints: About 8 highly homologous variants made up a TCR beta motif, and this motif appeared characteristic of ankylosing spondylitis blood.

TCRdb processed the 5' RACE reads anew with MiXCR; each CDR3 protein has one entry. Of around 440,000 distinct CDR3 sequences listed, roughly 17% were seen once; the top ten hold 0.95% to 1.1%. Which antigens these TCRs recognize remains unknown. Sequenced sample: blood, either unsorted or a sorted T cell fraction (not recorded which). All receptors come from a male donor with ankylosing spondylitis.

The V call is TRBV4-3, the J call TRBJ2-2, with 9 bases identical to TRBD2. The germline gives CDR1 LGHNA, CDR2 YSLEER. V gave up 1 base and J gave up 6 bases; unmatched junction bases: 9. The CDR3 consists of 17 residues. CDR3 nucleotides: TGCGCCAGCAGCCAAGCCACCGGGACTAGCAAATCCGGGGAGCTGTTTTTT. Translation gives CASSQATGTSKSGELFF.

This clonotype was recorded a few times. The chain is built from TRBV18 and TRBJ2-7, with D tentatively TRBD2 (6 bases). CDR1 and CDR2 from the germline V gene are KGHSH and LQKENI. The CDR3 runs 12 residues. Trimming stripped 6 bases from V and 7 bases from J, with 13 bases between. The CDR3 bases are TGTGCCAGCTCGTTCAGGGCGGGAGAGCAGTACTTC. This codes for CASSFRAGEQYF.

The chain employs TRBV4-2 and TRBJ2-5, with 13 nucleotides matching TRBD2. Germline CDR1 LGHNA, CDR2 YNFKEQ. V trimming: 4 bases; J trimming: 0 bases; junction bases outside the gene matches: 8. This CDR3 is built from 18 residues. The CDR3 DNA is TGTGCCAGCAGCCGAATCCGGGGGACTAGCGGGGACCAAGAGACCCAGTACTTC. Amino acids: CASSRIRGTSGDQETQYF.

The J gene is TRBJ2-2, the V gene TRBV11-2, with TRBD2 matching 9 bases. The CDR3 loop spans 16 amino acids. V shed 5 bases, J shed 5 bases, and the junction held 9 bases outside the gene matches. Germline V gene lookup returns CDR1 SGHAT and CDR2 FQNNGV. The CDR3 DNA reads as TGTGCCAGCAGCCCCTATAGGCTAGCGGGGACCGGGGAGCTGTTTTTT. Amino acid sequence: CASSPYRLAGTGELFF.

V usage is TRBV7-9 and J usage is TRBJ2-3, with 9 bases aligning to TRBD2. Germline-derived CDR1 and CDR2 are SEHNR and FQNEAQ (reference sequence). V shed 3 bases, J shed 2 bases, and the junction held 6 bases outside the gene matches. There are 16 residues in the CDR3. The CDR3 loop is CASSLWRGGHTDTQYF. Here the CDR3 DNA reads TGTGCCAGCAGCTTGTGGCGGGGGGGCCACACAGATACGCAGTATTTT.

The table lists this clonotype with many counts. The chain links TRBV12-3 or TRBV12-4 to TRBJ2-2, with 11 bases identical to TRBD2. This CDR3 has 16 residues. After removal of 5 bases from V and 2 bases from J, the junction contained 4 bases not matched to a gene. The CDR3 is CASSPLAGGNTGELFF. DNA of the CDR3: TGTGCCAGCAGTCCCCTAGCGGGGGGTAACACCGGGGAGCTGTTTTTT.

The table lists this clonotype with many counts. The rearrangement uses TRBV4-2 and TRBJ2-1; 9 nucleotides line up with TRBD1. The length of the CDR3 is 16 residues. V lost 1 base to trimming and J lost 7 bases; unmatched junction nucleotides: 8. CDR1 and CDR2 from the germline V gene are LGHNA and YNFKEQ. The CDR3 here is CASSQGAGTGRNEQFF. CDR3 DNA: TGTGCCAGCAGCCAAGGCGCGGGGACAGGGAGGAATGAGCAGTTCTTC.

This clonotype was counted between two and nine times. The CDR3 loop reads CASSQGQKGIGGGTGELFF. The DNA for the CDR3 is TGTGCCAGCAGCCAGGGGCAAAAAGGGATCGGGGGAGGCACCGGGGAGCTGTTTTTT. V usage is TRBV4-2 and J usage is TRBJ2-2; D possibly corresponds to TRBD2 (6 bases). The CDR3 is made up of 19 amino acids. V dropped 3 bases and J dropped 4 bases, with 24 bases sitting between them. The V gene's germline CDR1 is LGHNA and CDR2 YNFKEQ.

This chain's CDR3 is CASSLSVVRGTDTQYF. The CDR3 DNA follows: TGTGCCAGCAGTTTATCTGTAGTAAGGGGCACAGATACGCAGTATTTT. The V and J genes are TRBV12-3 or TRBV12-4 and TRBJ2-3; unclear D gene. CDR3 length: 16 amino acids. V lost 2 bases and J lost 1, with 13 bases in between.

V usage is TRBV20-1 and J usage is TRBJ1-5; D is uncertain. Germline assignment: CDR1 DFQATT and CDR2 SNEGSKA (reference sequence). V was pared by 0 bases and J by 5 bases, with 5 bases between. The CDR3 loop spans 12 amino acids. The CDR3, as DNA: TGCAGTGCTAGAGATACAGATCAGCCCCAGCATTTT. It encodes CSARDTDQPQHF.

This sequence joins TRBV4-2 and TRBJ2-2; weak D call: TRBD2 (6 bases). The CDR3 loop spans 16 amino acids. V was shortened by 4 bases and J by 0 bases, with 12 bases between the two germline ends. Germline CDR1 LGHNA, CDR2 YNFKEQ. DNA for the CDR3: TGTGCCAGCAGCCGGGGGGACGCCACGAACACCGGGGAGCTGTTTTTT. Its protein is CASSRGDATNTGELFF.

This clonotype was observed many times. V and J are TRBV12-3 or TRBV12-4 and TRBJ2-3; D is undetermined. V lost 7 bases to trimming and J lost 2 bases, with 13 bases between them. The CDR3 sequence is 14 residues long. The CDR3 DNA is TGTGCCAGCACCGGCCAGCAAGCCACAGATACGCAGTATTTT. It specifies CASTGQQATDTQYF.

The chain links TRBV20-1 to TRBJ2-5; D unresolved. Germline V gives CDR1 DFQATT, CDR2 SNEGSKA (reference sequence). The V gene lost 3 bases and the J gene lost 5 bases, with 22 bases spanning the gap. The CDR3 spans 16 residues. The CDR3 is CSARALRYAVQETQYF. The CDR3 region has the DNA TGCAGTGCTAGGGCCCTTCGCTACGCGGTTCAGGAGACCCAGTACTTC.

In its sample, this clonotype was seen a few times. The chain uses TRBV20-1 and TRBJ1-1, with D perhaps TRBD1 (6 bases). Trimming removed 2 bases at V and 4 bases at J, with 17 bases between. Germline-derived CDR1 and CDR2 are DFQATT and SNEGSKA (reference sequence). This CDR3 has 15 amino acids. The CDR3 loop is CSARRGGTGFTEAFF. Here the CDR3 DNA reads TGCAGTGCTAGAAGGGGGGGAACAGGGTTCACTGAAGCTTTCTTT.

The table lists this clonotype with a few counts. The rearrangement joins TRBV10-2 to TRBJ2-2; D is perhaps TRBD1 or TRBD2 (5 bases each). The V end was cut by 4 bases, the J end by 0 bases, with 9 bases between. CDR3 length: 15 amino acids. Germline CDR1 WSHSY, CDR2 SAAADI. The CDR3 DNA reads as TGCGCCAGCAGTGTGAGGGGCCCGAACACCGGGGAGCTGTTTTTT. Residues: CASSVRGPNTGELFF.

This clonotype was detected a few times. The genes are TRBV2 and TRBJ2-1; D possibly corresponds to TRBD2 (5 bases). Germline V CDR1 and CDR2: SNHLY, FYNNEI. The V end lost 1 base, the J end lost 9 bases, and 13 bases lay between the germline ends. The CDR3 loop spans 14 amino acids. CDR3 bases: TGTGCCAGCAGTGAAGGCGGGTACCGCCGTGAGCAGTTCTTC. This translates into CASSEGGYRREQFF.

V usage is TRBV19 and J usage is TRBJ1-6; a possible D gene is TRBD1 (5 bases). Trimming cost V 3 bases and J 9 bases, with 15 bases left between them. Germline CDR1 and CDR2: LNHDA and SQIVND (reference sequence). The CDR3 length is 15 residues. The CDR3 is CASSMGTAVGSPLHF. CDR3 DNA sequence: TGTGCCAGTAGTATGGGGACCGCCGTCGGTTCACCCCTCCACTTT.

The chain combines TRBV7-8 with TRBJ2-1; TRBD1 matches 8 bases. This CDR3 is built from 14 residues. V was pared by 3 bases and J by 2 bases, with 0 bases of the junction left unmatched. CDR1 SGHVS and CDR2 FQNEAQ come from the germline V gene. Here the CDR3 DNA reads TGTGCCAGCAGCTTGACAGGGGCCTACAATGAGCAGTTCTTC. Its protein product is CASSLTGAYNEQFF. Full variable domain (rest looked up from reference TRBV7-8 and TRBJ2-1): GAGVSQSPRYKVAKRGQDVALRCDPISGHVSLFWYQQALGQGPEFLTYFQNEAQLDKSGLPSDRFFAERPEGSVSTLKIQRTQQEDSAVYLCASSLTGAYNEQFFGPGTRLTVL.

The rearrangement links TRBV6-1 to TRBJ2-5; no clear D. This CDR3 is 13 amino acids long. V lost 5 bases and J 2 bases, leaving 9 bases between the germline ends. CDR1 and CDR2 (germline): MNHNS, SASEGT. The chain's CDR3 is CASSLERQETQYF. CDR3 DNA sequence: TGTGCCAGCAGTCTGGAGAGACAAGAGACCCAGTACTTC.

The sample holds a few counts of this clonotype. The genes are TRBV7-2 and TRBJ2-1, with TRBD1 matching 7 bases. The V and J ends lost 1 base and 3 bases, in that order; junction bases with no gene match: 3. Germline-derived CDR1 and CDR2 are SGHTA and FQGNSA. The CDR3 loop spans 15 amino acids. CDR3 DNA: TGTGCCAGCAGCTTAGTAGGGACAGACTACAATGAGCAGTTCTTC. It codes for CASSLVGTDYNEQFF.

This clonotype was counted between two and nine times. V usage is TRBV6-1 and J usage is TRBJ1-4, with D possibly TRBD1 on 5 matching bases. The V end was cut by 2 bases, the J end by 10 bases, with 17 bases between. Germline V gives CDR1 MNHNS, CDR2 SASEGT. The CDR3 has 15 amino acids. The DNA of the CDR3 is TGTGCCAGCAGTGAACACGGGGACGGGGGACGAAAACTGTTTTTT. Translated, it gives CASSEHGDGGRKLFF.

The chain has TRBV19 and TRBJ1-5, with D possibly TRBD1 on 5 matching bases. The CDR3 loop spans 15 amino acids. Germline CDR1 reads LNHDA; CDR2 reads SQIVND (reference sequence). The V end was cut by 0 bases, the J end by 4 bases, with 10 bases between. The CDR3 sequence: CASSIDRRDNQPQHF. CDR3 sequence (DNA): TGTGCCAGTAGTATAGATCGCAGGGATAATCAGCCCCAGCATTTT.

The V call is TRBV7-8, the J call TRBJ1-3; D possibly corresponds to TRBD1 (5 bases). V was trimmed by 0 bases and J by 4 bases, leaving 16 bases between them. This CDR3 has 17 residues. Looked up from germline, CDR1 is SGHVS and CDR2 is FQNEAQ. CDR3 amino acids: CASSLARGDRSGNTIYF. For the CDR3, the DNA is TGTGCCAGCAGCTTAGCACGCGGGGACCGTTCCGGAAACACCATATATTTT.

CDR3 loop: CATSRGALYGYTF. CDR3 bases: TGTGCCACCAGCAGAGGGGCCCTCTATGGCTACACCTTC. The V call is TRBV15, the J call TRBJ1-2; D is ambiguous. This CDR3 is built from 13 residues. V was clipped by 1 base and J by 4 bases, with 7 bases between them. The germline gives CDR1 LNHNV, CDR2 YYDKDF (reference sequence).

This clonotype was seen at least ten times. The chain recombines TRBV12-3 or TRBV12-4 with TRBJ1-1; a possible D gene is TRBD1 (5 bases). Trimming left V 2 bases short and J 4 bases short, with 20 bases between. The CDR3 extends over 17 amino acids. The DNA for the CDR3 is TGTGCCAGCAGTTTACAGGGACTCGAGGATTTAGGCACTGAAGCTTTCTTT. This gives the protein CASSLQGLEDLGTEAFF.

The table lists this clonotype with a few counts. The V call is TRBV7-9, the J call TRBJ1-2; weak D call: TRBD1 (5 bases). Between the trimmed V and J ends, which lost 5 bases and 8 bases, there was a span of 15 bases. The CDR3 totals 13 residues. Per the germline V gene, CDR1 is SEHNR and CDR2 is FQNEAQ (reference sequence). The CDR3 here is CASSPYQGEGYTF. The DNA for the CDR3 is TGTGCCAGCAGCCCCTACCAGGGAGAAGGCTACACCTTC.

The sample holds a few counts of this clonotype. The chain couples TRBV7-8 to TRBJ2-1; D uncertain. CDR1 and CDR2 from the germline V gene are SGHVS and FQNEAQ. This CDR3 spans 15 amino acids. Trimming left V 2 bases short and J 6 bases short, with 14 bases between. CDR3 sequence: CASSLRAQMGNEQFF. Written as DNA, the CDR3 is TGTGCCAGCAGCTTAAGGGCCCAAATGGGCAATGAGCAGTTCTTC.

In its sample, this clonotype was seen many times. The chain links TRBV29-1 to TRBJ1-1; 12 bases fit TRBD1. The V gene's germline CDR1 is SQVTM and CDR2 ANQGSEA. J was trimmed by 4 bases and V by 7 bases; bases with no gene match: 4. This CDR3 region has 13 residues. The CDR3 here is CSGDRGPGTEAFF. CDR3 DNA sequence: TGCAGCGGGGACAGGGGGCCAGGCACTGAAGCTTTCTTT.

CDR3 sequence reads: CSARRGQTPTGELFF. Written as DNA, the CDR3 is TGCAGTGCTAGGAGGGGACAGACTCCCACCGGGGAGCTGTTTTTT. This chain joins TRBV20-1 and TRBJ2-2, with 7 bases lining up with TRBD1. V shed 3 bases and J 4 bases; nucleotides not matched to a gene: 8. The CDR3 consists of 15 residues. Germline loops: CDR1 DFQATT, CDR2 SNEGSKA (reference sequence).

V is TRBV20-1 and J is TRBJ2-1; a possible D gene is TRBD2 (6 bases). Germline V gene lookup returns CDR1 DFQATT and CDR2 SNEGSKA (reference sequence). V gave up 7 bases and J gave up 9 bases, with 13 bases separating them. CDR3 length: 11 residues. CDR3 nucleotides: TGCAGTGTAAGGATGGGGGGTGAGCAGTTCTTC. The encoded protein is CSVRMGGEQFF.